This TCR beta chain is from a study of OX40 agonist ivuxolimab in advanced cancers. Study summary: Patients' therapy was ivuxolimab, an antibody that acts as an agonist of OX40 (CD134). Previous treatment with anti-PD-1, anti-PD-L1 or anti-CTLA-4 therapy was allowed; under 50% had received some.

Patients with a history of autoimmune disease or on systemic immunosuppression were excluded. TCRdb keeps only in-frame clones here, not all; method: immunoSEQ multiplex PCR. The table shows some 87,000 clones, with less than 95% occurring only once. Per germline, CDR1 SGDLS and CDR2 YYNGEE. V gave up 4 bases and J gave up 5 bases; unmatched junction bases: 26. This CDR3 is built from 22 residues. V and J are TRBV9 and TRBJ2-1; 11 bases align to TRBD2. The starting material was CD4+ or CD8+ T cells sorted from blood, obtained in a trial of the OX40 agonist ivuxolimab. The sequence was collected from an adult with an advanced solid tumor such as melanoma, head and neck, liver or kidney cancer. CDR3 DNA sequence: TGTGCCAGCAGCCCATCAGGGAGAGTTGGACTAGCGGGCCTTCCCCTGGACAATGAGCAGTTCTTC. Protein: CASSPSGRVGLAGLPLDNEQFF.